Described below is a single TCR beta chain sequence and its context. Its specificity is not known. The data were obtained in a study of cytotoxic CD8 clonotypes in ibrutinib-treated CLL. Study results and limitations: Baseline levels of clonality went above those of age-matched healthy donors and moved with circulating CD8+ T-cell counts. Treatment left the uncommon public clonotypes either contracted or stable in frequency. Clonality was higher at ibrutinib response and returned toward baseline at progression.

Some clones are missing from TCRdb's copy, which holds only in-frame ones; the method was immunoSEQ multiplex PCR. The sample yields 130,000 or so clones, 75% to 90% seen once. Germline CDR1 is MNHEY and CDR2 is SMNVEV (reference sequence). This CDR3 region has 15 residues. V was clipped by 7 bases and J by 5 bases; unmatched bases: 10. This sequence joins TRBV27 and TRBJ2-7, with 11 bases that match TRBD1. Material: PBMCs, obtained after 24 months of ibrutinib treatment. The receptor was derived from a human donor with chronic lymphocytic leukemia. The CDR3, as DNA: TGTGCCAGCAACTCCCGGGACAGGGGGTTCGACGAGCAGTACTTC. Translating it yields CASNSRDRGFDEQYF.